This T cell receptor beta chain was documented in a study of blood T cell repertoires in COVID-19. For the study at large: Collection of acute and convalescent COVID-19 samples took place in the United States, Italy and Spain. The analysed material was cDNA or gDNA that came from T cells, B-cell-depleted T cells, or PBMCs.

Authors' processing steps: Estimation of nucleated cell counts relied on the amplification of reference gene primers. The data were produced by immunoSEQ multiplex PCR, yet TCRdb's version contains in-frame clones alone and is incomplete. V and J calls and clone size are those listed in that table; D and trimming were worked out from the DNA. The sample contains over 300,000 clones, around 89% of which appear only once. The receptor was derived from a young man who had recovered from COVID-19. Sequencing was performed on peripheral blood.

CDR3 region: CASSHTSGTGGAELFF. The CDR3 region has the DNA TGCGCCAGCAGCCACACGTCCGGGACAGGGGGTGCGGAGCTGTTTTTT. The V call is TRBV5-1, the J call TRBJ2-2, with 11 bases lining up with TRBD1. J gave up 10 bases and V 4 bases, and 12 bases lay outside the gene matches. The CDR3 totals 16 residues. The germline CDR1 and CDR2 sequences are SGHRS and YFSETQ.